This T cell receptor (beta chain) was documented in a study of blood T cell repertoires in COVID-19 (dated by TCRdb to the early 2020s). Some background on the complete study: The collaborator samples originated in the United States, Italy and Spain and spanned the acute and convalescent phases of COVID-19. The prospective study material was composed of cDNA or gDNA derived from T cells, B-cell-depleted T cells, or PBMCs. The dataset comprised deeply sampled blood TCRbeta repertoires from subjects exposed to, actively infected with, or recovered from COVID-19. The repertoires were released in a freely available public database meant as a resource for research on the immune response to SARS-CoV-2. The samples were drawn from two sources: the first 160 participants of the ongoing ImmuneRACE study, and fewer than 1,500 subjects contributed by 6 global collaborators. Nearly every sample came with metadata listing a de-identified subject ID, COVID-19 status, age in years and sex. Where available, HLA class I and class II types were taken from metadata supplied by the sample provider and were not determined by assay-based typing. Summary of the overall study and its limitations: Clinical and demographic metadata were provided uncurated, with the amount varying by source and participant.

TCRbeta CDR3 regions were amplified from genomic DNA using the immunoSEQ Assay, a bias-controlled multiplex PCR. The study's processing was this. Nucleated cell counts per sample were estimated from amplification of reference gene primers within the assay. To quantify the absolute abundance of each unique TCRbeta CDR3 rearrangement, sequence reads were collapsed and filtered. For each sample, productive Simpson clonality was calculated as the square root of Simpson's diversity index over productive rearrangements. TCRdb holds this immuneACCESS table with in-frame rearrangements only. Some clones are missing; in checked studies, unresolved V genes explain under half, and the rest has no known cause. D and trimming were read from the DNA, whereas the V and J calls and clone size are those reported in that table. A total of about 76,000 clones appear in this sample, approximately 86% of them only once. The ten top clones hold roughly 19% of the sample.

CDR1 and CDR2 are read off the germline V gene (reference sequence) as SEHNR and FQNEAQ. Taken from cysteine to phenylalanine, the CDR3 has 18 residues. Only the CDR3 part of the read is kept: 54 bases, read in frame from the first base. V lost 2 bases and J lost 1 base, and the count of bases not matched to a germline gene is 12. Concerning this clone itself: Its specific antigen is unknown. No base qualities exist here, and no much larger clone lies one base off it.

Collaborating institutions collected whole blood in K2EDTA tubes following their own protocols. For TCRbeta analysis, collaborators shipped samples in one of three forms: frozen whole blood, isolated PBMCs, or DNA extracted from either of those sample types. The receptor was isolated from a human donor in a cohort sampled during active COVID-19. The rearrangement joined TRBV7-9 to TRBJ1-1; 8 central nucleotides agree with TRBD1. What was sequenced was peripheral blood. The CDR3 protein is CASSLPGQGGTKNTEAFF. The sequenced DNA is TGTGCCAGCAGCTTACCCGGACAGGGAGGGACCAAGAACACTGAAGCTTTCTTT.